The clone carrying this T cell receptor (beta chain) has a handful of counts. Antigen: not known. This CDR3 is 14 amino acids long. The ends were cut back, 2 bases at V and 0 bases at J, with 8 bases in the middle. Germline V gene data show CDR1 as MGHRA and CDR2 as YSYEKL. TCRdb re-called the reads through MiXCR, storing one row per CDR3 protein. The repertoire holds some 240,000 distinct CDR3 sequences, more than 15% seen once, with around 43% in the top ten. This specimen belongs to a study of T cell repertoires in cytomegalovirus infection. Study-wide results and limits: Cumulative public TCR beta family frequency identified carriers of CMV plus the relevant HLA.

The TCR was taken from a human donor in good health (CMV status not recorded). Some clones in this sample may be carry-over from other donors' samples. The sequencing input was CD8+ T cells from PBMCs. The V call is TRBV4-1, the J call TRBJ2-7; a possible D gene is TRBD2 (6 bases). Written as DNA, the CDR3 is TGCGCCAGCAGCCAATTTAGCGGCTCCTACGAGCAGTACTTC. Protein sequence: CASSQFSGSYEQYF.